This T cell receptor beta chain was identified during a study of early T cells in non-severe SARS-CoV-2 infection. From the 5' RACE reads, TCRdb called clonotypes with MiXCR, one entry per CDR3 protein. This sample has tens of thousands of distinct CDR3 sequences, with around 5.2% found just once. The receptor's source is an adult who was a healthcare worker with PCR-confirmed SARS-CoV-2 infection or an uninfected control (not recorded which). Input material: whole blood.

CDR3 residues: CASSPRKGAYEQYF. CDR3 nucleotides: TGTGCCAGCAGCCCTAGGAAAGGGGCCTACGAGCAGTACTTC. The rearrangement uses TRBV12-3 or TRBV12-4 and TRBJ2-7, with D possibly matching TRBD1 (5 bases). Trimming pared 6 bases from V and 2 bases from J, leaving 14 bases between. This CDR3 is built from 14 residues.